This note documents a single T cell receptor beta chain sequence. Its antigen is as yet unknown. Method: immunoSEQ multiplex PCR; TCRdb's copy keeps in-frame clones and lacks some. The sample yields tens of thousands of clones, approximately 78% seen once. The data stem from a study of PD-1 blockade in classical Hodgkin lymphoma. Overall study results and limits: Lower baseline TCR diversity marked trial partial responders and progressors. Underlying causes for the observed repertoire differences were not defined, possibly disease activity or prior therapy. Lower baseline TCR diversity was reported for newly diagnosed patients than for healthy donors.

Germline lookup yields CDR1 MNHNY and CDR2 SVGAGI (reference sequence). The CDR3 length is 11 residues. V was shortened by 5 bases and J by 8 bases, with 8 bases between the two germline ends. There was relapse after autologous stem cell transplantation in every patient, and there was variation in brentuximab vedotin exposure. V usage is TRBV6-6 and J usage is TRBJ2-3; D could derive from TRBD1 or TRBD2 (5 bases each). This TCR derives from a human donor with classical Hodgkin lymphoma. The sample in question was peripheral blood mononuclear cells (PBMCs), obtained before the second cycle of nivolumab. The CDR3 DNA reads as TGTGCCAGCAGTGCAGGGAGTACGCAGTATTTT. Translated, it gives CASSAGSTQYF.